The clone carrying this TCR beta chain came up once. The antigen is not known. PCR primers comprised 60 Vbeta and 13 Jbeta primers. Assay used: immunoSEQ multiplex PCR; TCRdb lists only in-frame clones, some missing. This table has tens of thousands of clones, over 70% appearing once. This entry comes from a study of cytomegalovirus exposure and HLA in healthy donors. Whole-study findings and limits: A later analysis found TCR association rates differed by HLA locus, highest for DRB1 and lowest for HLA-C. TCR sequences were mostly rare, though some public TCRs occurred in many donors.

The germline gives CDR1 KGHSH, CDR2 LQKENI. V lost 5 bases and J 0 bases, leaving 20 bases between the germline ends. This CDR3 comprises 18 residues. The J gene is TRBJ2-1, the V gene TRBV18, with D possibly matching TRBD1 (7 bases). Source material: PBMCs. This receptor was identified in a man aged 25-40 years in good health and CMV-seronegative. CDR3 region: CASSGAGGLFSSYNEQFF. In nucleotides, the CDR3 is TGTGCCAGCTCAGGGGCAGGGGGACTGTTTAGCTCCTACAATGAGCAGTTCTTC.